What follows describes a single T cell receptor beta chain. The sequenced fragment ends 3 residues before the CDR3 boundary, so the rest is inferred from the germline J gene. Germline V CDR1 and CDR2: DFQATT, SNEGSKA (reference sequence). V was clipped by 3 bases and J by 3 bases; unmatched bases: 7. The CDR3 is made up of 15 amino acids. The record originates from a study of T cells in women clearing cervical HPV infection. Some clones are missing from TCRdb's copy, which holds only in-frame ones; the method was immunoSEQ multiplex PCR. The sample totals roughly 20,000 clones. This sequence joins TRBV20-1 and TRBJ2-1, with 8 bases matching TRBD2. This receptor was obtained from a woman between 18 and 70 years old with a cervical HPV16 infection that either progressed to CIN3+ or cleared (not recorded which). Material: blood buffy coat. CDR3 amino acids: CSASPAGALYNEQFF. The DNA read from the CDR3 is TGCAGTGCTAGTCCAGCGGGGGCCCTCTACAATGAG.